The 25 T cell receptor beta chains below come from one sample, sequenced in a study of blood T cell repertoires in COVID-19. Clones were sequenced by immunoSEQ multiplex PCR, and TCRdb holds only the in-frame ones, with some missing. The repertoire holds 150,000 to 200,000 clones, roughly nine tenths seen once, with 3.5% to 4.5% in the top ten. The sample consisted of peripheral blood. All receptors come from a woman aged 70-85 years with acute or convalescent COVID-19.

CDR3: CASSYGGTGNTGELFF. The CDR3 nucleotides are TGTGCCAGCAGTTACGGTGGGACAGGGAACACCGGGGAGCTGTTTTTT. This rearrangement joins TRBV6-2 or TRBV6-3 to TRBJ2-2; 8 bases map to TRBD1. The junction had 3 bases not matched to a gene; V was cut back by 2 bases and J by 1 base. Germline values: CDR1 MNHEY, CDR2 SVGEGT. The CDR3 spans 16 residues.

The DNA for the CDR3 is TGTGCCAGCAGCTTAAGGGGGCGATCCAACACTGAAGCTTTCTTT. Amino acids: CASSLRGRSNTEAFF. This chain joins TRBV7-2 and TRBJ1-1; 7 positions match TRBD1. The CDR3 sequence is 15 residues long. J gave up 2 bases and V 2 bases, and 5 bases lay outside the gene matches. Germline V gene data show CDR1 as SGHTA and CDR2 as FQGNSA.

This rearrangement joins TRBV7-2 to TRBJ1-2; 7 bases agree with TRBD1. Unmatched junction bases numbered 7, after V lost 0 bases and J lost 6 bases. The CDR3 runs to 15 residues. CDR1 is SGHTA and CDR2 is FQGNSA in the germline V gene. The CDR3 coding sequence is TGTGCCAGCAGCTTAGCGTCGACAGGGTCCCATGGCTACACCTTC. Amino acid sequence: CASSLASTGSHGYTF.

This chain joins TRBV3-1 (or the pseudogene TRBV3-2) and TRBJ2-1; 11 bases fit TRBD2. The CDR3 is 15 amino acids. Germline CDR1 is LGHDT and CDR2 is YNNKEL (reference sequence). V gave up 5 bases and J gave up 4 bases; unmatched junction bases: 4. The CDR3 sequence: CASSGLAGGYNEQFF. As DNA, the CDR3 is TGTGCCAGCAGCGGGCTAGCGGGGGGATACAATGAGCAGTTCTTC.

The V call is TRBV7-8, the J call TRBJ2-7; no reliable D call. This CDR3 comprises 13 residues. In germline, CDR1 is SGHVS, CDR2 FQNEAQ. V lost 1 base and J 3 bases, leaving 7 bases between the germline ends. CDR3 sequence (DNA): TGTGCCAGCAGCTTAGACACCCTCTACGAGCAGTACTTC. Its protein product is CASSLDTLYEQYF.

The V call is TRBV30, the J call TRBJ2-3, with a weak D call TRBD1 (5 bases). Germline lookup yields CDR1 GTSNPN and CDR2 SVGIG (reference sequence). The CDR3 extends over 14 amino acids. With 3 bases removed from V and 4 bases from J, the gap between germline ends came to 14 bases. In DNA form, the CDR3 reads TGTGCCTGGAGGGACGGAAGGGGTGCAGATACGCAGTATTTT. Its translation is CAWRDGRGADTQYF.

The chain joins TRBV6-1 to TRBJ2-7, with TRBD2 matching over 9 bases. V was pared by 3 bases and J by 2 bases, with 5 bases of the junction left unmatched. The CDR3 sequence is 15 residues long. Per germline, CDR1 MNHNS and CDR2 SASEGT. CDR3 region: CASSDSGRTAYEQYF. CDR3 bases: TGTGCCAGCAGTGATAGCGGGAGAACCGCCTACGAGCAGTACTTC.

The chain recombines TRBV5-5 with TRBJ2-5, with D maybe TRBD1 (6 bases). The CDR3 has 15 amino acids. Germline CDR1 SGHKS, CDR2 YYEKEE (reference sequence). V lost 4 bases and J lost 0, with 13 bases in between. The CDR3 sequence is CASSRQQGYQETQYF. CDR3 coding DNA: TGTGCCAGCAGCCGACAACAGGGATACCAAGAGACCCAGTACTTC.

The V call is TRBV7-2, the J call TRBJ1-4, with D possibly being TRBD1 (5 bases). Trimming shortened V by 5 bases and J by 4 bases, and 14 bases separated the two germline ends. Germline assignment: CDR1 SGHTA and CDR2 FQGNSA. CDR3 length: 15 residues. The CDR3 DNA is TGTGCCAGCAGCCCTGTGACAGCGTATAATGAAAAACTGTTTTTT. Its protein product is CASSPVTAYNEKLFF.

The genes are TRBV5-6 and TRBJ1-2; TRBD1 is a possible D gene (6 bases). CDR3 length: 16 amino acids. Looked up from germline, CDR1 is SGHDT and CDR2 is YYEEEE. V lost 2 bases and J lost 4, with 18 bases in between. The CDR3 DNA sequence: TGTGCCAGCAGCTTATTCGGACAGATCACTGGCTATGGCTACACCTTC. It encodes CASSLFGQITGYGYTF.

The chain is built from TRBV6-5 and TRBJ1-5; D gene ambiguous. The germline V and J ends were trimmed by 7 bases and 6 bases, with 13 bases remaining between them. Germline assignment: CDR1 MNHEY and CDR2 SVGAGI. The CDR3 sequence is 13 residues long. CDR3 in DNA: TGTGCCAGCAAACCCCGAACGGGTCAGCCCCAGCATTTT. Translation gives CASKPRTGQPQHF.

V and J are TRBV28 and TRBJ1-6; 10 nucleotides agree with TRBD1. This CDR3 contains 13 residues. V shed 7 bases, J shed 13 bases, and the junction held 7 bases outside the gene matches. The germline V gene encodes CDR1 MDHEN and CDR2 SYDVKM. The CDR3 spells CASIDRGPFPLHF. CDR3 nucleotide sequence: TGTGCCAGCATCGACAGGGGGCCGTTCCCCCTCCACTTT. Complete variable domain (other parts from reference TRBV28 and TRBJ1-6): DVKVTQSSRYLVKRTGEKVFLECVQDMDHENMFWYRQDPGLGLRLIYFSYDVKMKEKGDIPEGYSVSREKKERFSLILESASTNQTSMYLCASIDRGPFPLHFGNGTRLTVT.

The rearrangement joins TRBV18 to TRBJ1-6; 7 positions match TRBD1. CDR3 length equals 14 residues. Trimming removed 4 bases from V and 10 bases from J; junction bases left unmatched: 7. Per germline, CDR1 KGHSH and CDR2 LQKENI. The CDR3 loop reads CASSRQGIESPLHF. The CDR3 nucleotides are TGTGCCAGCTCACGACAGGGTATAGAATCACCCCTCCACTTT. Supplemented by reference TRBV18 and TRBJ1-6, the full variable domain reads NAGVMQNPRHLVRRRGQEARLRCSPMKGHSHVYWYRQLPEEGLKFMVYLQKENIIDESGMPKERFSAEFPKEGPSILRIQQVVRGDSAAYFCASSRQGIESPLHFGNGTRLTVT.

The gene calls are TRBV5-8 and TRBJ1-1; D ambiguous. CDR3 length: 14 residues. V shed 0 bases and J shed 0 bases, with 6 bases lying between them. Germline assignment: CDR1 SGHTS and CDR2 YDEGEE. The CDR3 nucleotides are TGTGCCAGCAGCTTGGAACTCCTGAACACTGAAGCTTTCTTT. Amino acid sequence: CASSLELLNTEAFF.

V gene TRBV18 combines with J gene TRBJ1-5; 8 nucleotides align to TRBD1. The CDR3 totals 15 residues. The V gene's germline CDR1 is KGHSH and CDR2 LQKENI. Trimming removed 4 bases from V and 5 bases from J; junction bases left unmatched: 7. The DNA for the CDR3 is TGTGCCAGCTCACGAGGACAGGGCTGGGATCAGCCCCAGCATTTT. Its translation is CASSRGQGWDQPQHF.

This sequence joins TRBV7-6 and TRBJ2-1; 7 nucleotides match TRBD1. CDR1 is SGHVS and CDR2 is FNYEAQ in the germline V gene. CDR3 length: 15 amino acids. V was pared by 4 bases and J by 2 bases, with 5 bases of the junction left unmatched. The CDR3 reads CASSSAGGTYNEQFF. DNA of the CDR3: TGTGCCAGCAGCTCGGCAGGGGGAACCTACAATGAGCAGTTCTTC.

This chain connects TRBV29-1 to TRBJ2-1; the D gene is possibly TRBD1 (6 bases). V was clipped by 0 bases and J by 3 bases, with 24 bases between them. CDR3 size: 19 residues. Germline V gives CDR1 SQVTM, CDR2 ANQGSEA. The CDR3 nucleotides are TGCAGCGTTGAAGATCGTTTTGGATCGAGTGGGACACTCTACAATGAGCAGTTCTTC. It codes for CSVEDRFGSSGTLYNEQFF.

This sequence joins TRBV6-4 and TRBJ2-2, with D possibly being TRBD2 (6 bases). Trimming pared 8 bases from V and 0 bases from J, leaving 22 bases between. Germline loops: CDR1 MRHNA, CDR2 SNTAGT. This CDR3 spans 18 amino acids. The chain's CDR3 is CASSSNPPSETNTGELFF. Here the CDR3 DNA reads TGTGCCAGCTCCTCGAACCCCCCTAGCGAAACGAACACCGGGGAGCTGTTTTTT.

The chain couples TRBV4-1 to TRBJ2-7; 8 nucleotides align to TRBD1. This CDR3 is 14 amino acids long. Germline V gives CDR1 MGHRA, CDR2 YSYEKL. The V segment lost 1 base and the J segment 3 bases; nucleotides outside the gene matches: 2. In nucleotides, the CDR3 is TGCGCCAGCAGCCAAGGGACAGGGAACTACGAGCAGTACTTC. It codes for CASSQGTGNYEQYF.

This clone was detected only once. The chain joins TRBV12-5 to TRBJ1-2; tentatively, D is TRBD1 (5 bases). The CDR3 runs 12 residues. V dropped 6 bases and J dropped 6 bases, with 11 bases sitting between them. The germline V gene has CDR1 LGHNT and CDR2 FRNRAP. The CDR3 protein is CASGPGLNGYTF. CDR3 DNA: TGTGCTAGTGGCCCGGGACTGAATGGCTACACCTTC.

The V call is TRBV2, the J call TRBJ2-6; the match to TRBD1 covers 10 bases. V was pared by 8 bases and J by 5 bases, with 12 bases of the junction left unmatched. This CDR3 spans 17 amino acids. Germline CDR1 SNHLY, CDR2 FYNNEI. Written as DNA, the CDR3 is TGTGCCAGCGACCCGGGACAGGGGATCTCCAGGGCCAACGTCCTGACTTTC. Translation gives CASDPGQGISRANVLTF.

The rearrangement joins TRBV7-2 to TRBJ2-7; TRBD1 matches at 11 bases. With V trimmed by 4 bases and J by 0 bases, 2 bases remained unmatched. CDR1 is SGHTA, CDR2 FQGNSA, per germline. This CDR3 has 15 residues. The CDR3, as DNA: TGTGCCAGCAGCTCGGACAGGGGGCTCTCCTACGAGCAGTACTTC. Its protein product is CASSSDRGLSYEQYF.

The genes are TRBV5-8 and TRBJ1-5, with D perhaps matching TRBD1 (5 bases). V was pared by 0 bases and J by 7 bases, with 20 bases between. The length of the CDR3 is 17 residues. Germline V gives CDR1 SGHTS, CDR2 YDEGEE. The CDR3: CASSLAFDSSVIQPQHF. The CDR3 DNA is TGTGCCAGCAGCTTGGCCTTCGACAGCTCGGTTATCCAGCCCCAGCATTTT.

The chain links TRBV5-1 to TRBJ2-7; possibly TRBD1 for D (6 bases). Looked up from germline, CDR1 is SGHRS and CDR2 is YFSETQ. The CDR3 loop spans 15 amino acids. The ends were cut back, 5 bases at V and 1 base at J, with 16 bases in the middle. This chain's CDR3 is CASRLGDTSSYEQYF. DNA of the CDR3: TGCGCCAGCAGACTGGGGGACACCAGTTCCTACGAGCAGTACTTC.

The V and J genes are TRBV5-6 and TRBJ1-1; TRBD1 is a possible D gene (5 bases). CDR1 SGHDT and CDR2 YYEEEE come from the germline V gene. V was cut by 4 bases and J by 2 bases, with 12 bases left in between. This CDR3 is built from 14 residues. CDR3: CASSPFGTNTEAFF. The CDR3 DNA is TGTGCCAGCAGCCCCTTTGGGACTAACACTGAAGCTTTCTTT.